At least ten counts were recorded for the clone carrying this T cell receptor (beta chain). These data belong to a study of regulatory T cells in long-lasting Graves disease. Arm-PCR of CDR3 regions and iRepertoire HTBI primers were the basis on which TCR beta libraries were built. TCRdb redid the calling of the multiplex PCR reads with MiXCR, one entry per CDR3 protein. This table holds approximately 300,000 distinct CDR3 sequences, about a sixth found once. Trimming took 5 bases from V and 7 from J; bases not matched to a gene: 5. Germline CDR1 is MNHEY and CDR2 is SMNVEV (reference sequence). The CDR3 is 14 residues long. The sample's time point: newly diagnosed GD, antithyroid drugs for less than 3 months. PBMCs provided the RNA from which the TCR library was made.

The chain joins TRBV27 to TRBJ2-1, with 10 positions matching TRBD2. The receptor comes from a female donor with Graves disease. The sample was peripheral blood mononuclear cells (PBMCs), taken at new diagnosis, from a patient treated with antithyroid drugs. CDR3 sequence: CASSPTGLANEQFF. The CDR3 nucleotides are TGTGCCAGCAGTCCAACGGGACTAGCGAATGAGCAGTTCTTC.